This entry is about one T cell receptor beta chain. This record comes from a study of blood T cell repertoires in COVID-19. Study information: The analysed material was cDNA or gDNA that came from T cells, B-cell-depleted T cells, or PBMCs.

This CDR3 has 13 amino acids. The authors' processing: The authors estimated nucleated cell counts from reference gene primer amplification. Assay: immunoSEQ multiplex PCR; the TCRdb copy retains only in-frame clones and omits some. The V and J calls and the clone size are those of that table, but D and trimming were determined from the DNA. Of tens of thousands of clones listed, roughly 76% are singletons. The sequenced sample consisted of peripheral blood. V is TRBV21-1 and J is TRBJ2-7; TRBD2, the table's D call, lacks a check against the DNA. TRBV21-1 is a pseudogene. The clonotype was recovered from a woman of 80 years or more with active or convalescent COVID-19. The DNA of the CDR3 is TGTGCCAGCAGCCTCCATAGCTCCTACGAGCAGTACTTC. It encodes CASSLHSSYEQYF.